The 5 T cell receptor beta chains in this list originate from one sample, sequenced in a study of blood T cells in healthy people across ages. The authors ran a second PCR of about 6 to 11 cycles using a sample-barcoded 5' primer and a J-beta primer mix. TCRdb passed the 5' RACE reads through MiXCR, listing each CDR3 protein once. The sample carries some 1.7 million distinct CDR3 sequences, approximately 28% recorded once. Sample: blood. These receptors were collected from a woman under 40 in good health.

A few counts support this clonotype. The chain employs TRBV2 and TRBJ1-2, with no clear D. CDR1 SNHLY and CDR2 FYNNEI come from the germline V gene. The CDR3 loop spans 14 amino acids. V was clipped by 1 base and J by 3 bases, with 9 bases between them. CDR3 sequence: CASSEGVADYGYTF. Here the CDR3 DNA reads TGTGCCAGCAGTGAAGGCGTGGCGGACTATGGCTACACCTTC.

The chain employs TRBV29-1 and TRBJ2-5; no clear D gene. The CDR3 has 11 amino acids. Germline V gene lookup returns CDR1 SQVTM and CDR2 ANQGSEA. V shed 6 bases and J shed 11 bases, with 16 bases lying between them. In nucleotides, the CDR3 is TGCAGCGTGGCCAGCCACAATGAGCAGTACTTC. Translation gives CSVASHNEQYF.

This clonotype was picked up a small number of times. The V and J genes are TRBV19 and TRBJ1-2, with 10 positions matching TRBD1. This CDR3 is 14 amino acids long. Per germline, CDR1 LNHDA and CDR2 SQIVND (reference sequence). Trimming at V came to 6 bases and at J to 6 bases, leaving 7 bases not matched to a gene. CDR3 sequence (DNA): TGTGCCAGTAGCCCCTCCGGGACAGGGGATGGCTACACCTTC. This sequence encodes CASSPSGTGDGYTF.

The chain has TRBV5-1 and TRBJ2-5, with 9 bases that match TRBD2. The J segment lost 11 bases and the V segment lost 9 bases, leaving 26 bases of the junction unmatched. This CDR3 spans 17 amino acids. Germline CDR1 SGHRS, CDR2 YFSETQ. The CDR3 loop reads CATALEELAGVLNEQYF. CDR3 bases: TGCGCCACCGCACTTGAAGAGTTAGCGGGGGTTCTTAATGAGCAGTACTTC.

DNA of the CDR3: TGTGCCAGCAGCCCCGCCGGGACAGGGGCGGCAGATACGCAGTATTTT. Amino acid sequence: CASSPAGTGAADTQYF. V gene TRBV7-7 combines with J gene TRBJ2-3; 10 nucleotides line up with TRBD1. The J segment lost 4 bases and the V segment lost 5 bases, leaving 9 bases of the junction unmatched. CDR1 is SSHAT and CDR2 is FNYEAQ in the germline V gene (reference sequence). The CDR3 is 16 residues long.